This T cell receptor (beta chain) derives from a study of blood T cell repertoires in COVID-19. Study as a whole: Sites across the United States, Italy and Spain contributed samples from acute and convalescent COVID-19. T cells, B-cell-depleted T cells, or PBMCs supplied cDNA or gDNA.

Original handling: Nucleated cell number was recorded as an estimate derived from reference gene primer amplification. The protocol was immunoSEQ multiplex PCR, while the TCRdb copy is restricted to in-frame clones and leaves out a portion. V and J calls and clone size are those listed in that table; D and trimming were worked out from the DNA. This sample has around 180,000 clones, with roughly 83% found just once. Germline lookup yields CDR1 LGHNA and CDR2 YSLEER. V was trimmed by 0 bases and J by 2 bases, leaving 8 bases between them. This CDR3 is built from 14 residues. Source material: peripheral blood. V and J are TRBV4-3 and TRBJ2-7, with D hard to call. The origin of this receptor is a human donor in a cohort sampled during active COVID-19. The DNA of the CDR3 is TGCGCCAGCAGCCAAGAGATTGCAGCCTACGAGCAGTACTTC. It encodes CASSQEIAAYEQYF.